Following are 14 T cell receptor beta chains from one sample sequenced in a study of blood T cell repertoires in COVID-19. Data came from immunoSEQ multiplex PCR; TCRdb stores just in-frame clones and leaves some out. The sample carries about 68,000 clones, approximately 86% recorded once. Source material: peripheral blood. The source of these receptors is a woman aged 55-69 years with acute or convalescent COVID-19.

The chain has TRBV6-5 and TRBJ1-5; D gene ambiguous. The ends were cut back, 3 bases at V and 3 bases at J, with 6 bases in the middle. The CDR3 is made up of 13 amino acids. Germline-derived CDR1 and CDR2 are MNHEY and SVGAGI. The CDR3 loop reads CASSYVLNQPQHF. DNA for the CDR3: TGTGCCAGCAGTTATGTTCTCAATCAGCCCCAGCATTTT.

This clone was detected once. The V call is TRBV18, the J call TRBJ1-2; TRBD1 agrees at 7 bases. This CDR3 is 15 amino acids long. The V gene's germline CDR1 is KGHSH and CDR2 LQKENI. V lost 3 bases, J lost 6 bases, and 10 bases stayed unmatched. The DNA for the CDR3 is TGTGCCAGCTCACCCCAAAAATCGACAGGGAATGGCTACACCTTC. Translating it yields CASSPQKSTGNGYTF.

The genes are TRBV28 and TRBJ2-2, with 7 bases fitting TRBD2. This CDR3 comprises 16 residues. CDR1 is MDHEN and CDR2 is SYDVKM in the germline V gene. Trimming took 6 bases from V and 1 from J; bases not matched to a gene: 8. CDR3 sequence: CASSLSAGLNTGELFF. Written as DNA, the CDR3 is TGTGCCAGCAGCCTATCAGCGGGACTGAACACCGGGGAGCTGTTTTTT.

The J gene is TRBJ2-7, the V gene TRBV24-1; TRBD1 aligns across 7 bases. The CDR3 contains 19 residues. Germline V gene sequence: CDR1 KGHDR, CDR2 SFDVKD. With 5 bases clipped from V and 2 bases from J, the junction kept 20 bases outside the gene matches. CDR3 loop: CATSAFPCPGTALTYEQYF. DNA for the CDR3: TGTGCCACCAGTGCTTTTCCATGTCCGGGGACAGCCTTAACCTACGAGCAGTACTTC.

The chain combines TRBV6-5 with TRBJ2-1; 8 nucleotides agree with TRBD2. The CDR3 sequence is 15 residues long. With 7 bases clipped from V and 8 bases from J, the junction kept 13 bases outside the gene matches. Germline V CDR1 and CDR2: MNHEY, SVGAGI. For the CDR3, the DNA is TGTGCCAGCATGTCCGGGACTAGTTGGTTCGATGAGCAGTTCTTC. It is translated as CASMSGTSWFDEQFF.

The rearrangement uses TRBV10-3 and TRBJ2-5, with TRBD2 as a possible D gene (6 bases). There are 14 residues in the CDR3. Germline CDR1 reads ENHRY; CDR2 reads SYGVKD. V gave up 6 bases and J gave up 3 bases, with 14 bases separating them. The CDR3 DNA reads TGTGCCATCAGGGCTAGTGCGGGGAAAGAGACCCAGTACTTC. This translates into CAIRASAGKETQYF.

V and J are TRBV9 and TRBJ2-7; 10 nucleotides match TRBD2. From germline, CDR1 is SGDLS and CDR2 YYNGEE. The CDR3 spans 14 residues. The V segment lost 3 bases and the J segment 4 bases; nucleotides outside the gene matches: 4. This CDR3 reads CASSGPGLAYEQYF. The CDR3 nucleotides are TGTGCCAGCAGCGGGCCGGGACTAGCGTACGAGCAGTACTTC.

The chain recombines TRBV14 with TRBJ2-2; D possibly corresponds to TRBD1 (6 bases). CDR3 length equals 14 residues. The ends were cut back, 3 bases at V and 7 bases at J, with 12 bases in the middle. Germline V gene sequence: CDR1 SGHDN, CDR2 FVKESK. The CDR3 coding sequence is TGTGCCAGCAGCCAGTACAGGGAAGGCGGGGAGCTGTTTTTT. It yields the protein CASSQYREGGELFF.

The genes are TRBV4-1 and TRBJ2-3; 10 bases align to TRBD2. V lost 3 bases and J lost 3; bases outside the gene matches: 6. The length of the CDR3 is 16 residues. Germline CDR1 reads MGHRA; CDR2 reads YSYEKL. The CDR3 DNA follows: TGCGCCAGCAGCCATCAGCGGGGGGGTAAGACAGATACGCAGTATTTT. Translation gives CASSHQRGGKTDTQYF.

CDR3 amino acids: CASSWGQGAGQPQHF. CDR3 coding DNA: TGTGCCAGCAGTTGGGGACAGGGGGCAGGGCAGCCCCAGCATTTT. The chain links TRBV6-5 to TRBJ1-5; TRBD1 aligns across 12 bases. This CDR3 has 15 amino acids. Germline trimming cut 4 bases from V and 7 bases from J; bases unmatched to any gene: 5. Germline loops: CDR1 MNHEY, CDR2 SVGAGI.

This chain uses TRBV27 with TRBJ1-1, with TRBD1 identical over 7 bases. Germline lookup yields CDR1 MNHEY and CDR2 SMNVEV (reference sequence). CDR3 length: 13 residues. V trimming: 10 bases; J trimming: 5 bases; junction bases outside the gene matches: 10. The CDR3 DNA follows: TGTGCCACCAAGCAGGGGGTTTTTACTGAAGCTTTCTTT. It codes for CATKQGVFTEAFF.

This rearrangement joins TRBV27 to TRBJ1-5, with D possibly matching TRBD1 (6 bases). The germline CDR1 and CDR2 sequences are MNHEY and SMNVEV (reference sequence). V lost 6 bases to trimming and J lost 4 bases, with 13 bases between them. This CDR3 region has 14 residues. In DNA, the CDR3 is TGTGCCAGCAGAGACGGACAGATAAATCAGCCCCAGCATTTT. This translates into CASRDGQINQPQHF.

This clone was seen just once. V usage is TRBV11-1 and J usage is TRBJ2-1; 8 nucleotides align to TRBD2. The CDR3 covers 14 residues. Germline CDR1 is SGHAT and CDR2 is FQDESV (reference sequence). V lost 7 bases and J lost 6; bases outside the gene matches: 8. CDR3 sequence (DNA): TGTGCCAGCAAAGGGTCTAGCGGGCCCAATGAGCAGTTCTTC. It specifies CASKGSSGPNEQFF.

Of note for this clone: Its ends do not fully match the called genes, so a read error is possible. This rearrangement joins TRBV6-5 to TRBJ2-1; tentatively, D is TRBD2 (5 bases). CDR1 is MNHEY, CDR2 SVGAGI, per germline. This CDR3 is built from 15 residues. CDR3 in amino acids: CASTYGLPSSSKQFF. The CDR3 DNA is TGTGCCAGCACTTACGGACTCCCCTCCTCTTCAAAGCAGTTCTTC.